The entry below describes one TCR beta chain. Its target is not known. The data were taken from a study of T cells expressing NK-cell markers. Study at large: From sorted CD3+CD56+NKG2C+, CD3+CD56+NKG2C- and CD3+CD56-NKG2C+ T cells came the TCR beta repertoires. Study results and limitations: NKG2C+ dominant clonotype frequencies in five to seven donors were roughly 1.0-7.5% of CD8+ T cells. There were a few donors in whom these clonotypes also led the CD3+CD56-NKG2C+ fraction.

Researchers built TCR beta cDNA using 5'RACE template switching with UMIs. No DNA is given; TCRdb re-called the 5' RACE reads and lists each CDR3 protein once. The sample features about 450,000 distinct CDR3 sequences, with more than 7% in its top ten. The CDR3 length is 17 residues. Germline loops: CDR1 SEHNR, CDR2 FQNEAQ (reference sequence). The sequencing input was blood T cells: a sorted CD56 or NKG2C T cell subset, CD4+ or CD8+ T cells, or bulk PBMC T cells (not recorded which). This TCR derives from a woman between 18 and 70 years old in good health. The chain employs TRBV7-9 and TRBJ1-4; TCRdb's D call of TRBD1 is untestable without DNA. CDR3 sequence: CASSPSNTGGLDEKLFF.